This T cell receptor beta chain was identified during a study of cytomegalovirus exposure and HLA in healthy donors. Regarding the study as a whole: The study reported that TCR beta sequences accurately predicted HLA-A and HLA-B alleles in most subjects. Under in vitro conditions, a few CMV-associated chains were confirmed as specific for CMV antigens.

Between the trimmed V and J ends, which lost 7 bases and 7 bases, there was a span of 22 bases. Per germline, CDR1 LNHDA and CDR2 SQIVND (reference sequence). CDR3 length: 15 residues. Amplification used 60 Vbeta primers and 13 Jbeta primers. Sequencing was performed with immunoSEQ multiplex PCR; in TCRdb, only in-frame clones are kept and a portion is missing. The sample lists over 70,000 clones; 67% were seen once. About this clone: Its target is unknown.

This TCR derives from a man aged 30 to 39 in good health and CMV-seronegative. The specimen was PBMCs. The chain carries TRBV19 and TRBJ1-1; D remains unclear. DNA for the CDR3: TGTGCCAGTAATCCTCCGGGAAAAAGGTTTCTTGAAGCTTTCTTT. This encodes CASNPPGKRFLEAFF.